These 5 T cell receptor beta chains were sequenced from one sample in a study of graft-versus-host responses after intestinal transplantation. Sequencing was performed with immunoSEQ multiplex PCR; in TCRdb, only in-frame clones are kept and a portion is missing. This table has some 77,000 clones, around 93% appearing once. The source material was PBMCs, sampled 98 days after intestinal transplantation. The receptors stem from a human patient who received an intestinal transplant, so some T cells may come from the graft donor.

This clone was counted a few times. The CDR3 sequence: CASSYRTSGNTIYF. As DNA, the CDR3 is TGTGCCAGTTCATACAGGACCTCTGGAAACACCATATATTTT. J is TRBJ1-3 and V is TRBV21-1; the table's D call, TRBD1, has no DNA check behind it. TRBV21-1 is labeled a pseudogene. This CDR3 has 14 residues.

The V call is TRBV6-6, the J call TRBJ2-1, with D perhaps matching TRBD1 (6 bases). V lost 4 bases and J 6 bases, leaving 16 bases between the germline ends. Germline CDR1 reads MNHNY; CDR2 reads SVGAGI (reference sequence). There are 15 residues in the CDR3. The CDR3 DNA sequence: TGTGCCAGCAGTTCTACTGTGACAGGAGTCAATGAGCAGTTCTTC. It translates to CASSSTVTGVNEQFF.

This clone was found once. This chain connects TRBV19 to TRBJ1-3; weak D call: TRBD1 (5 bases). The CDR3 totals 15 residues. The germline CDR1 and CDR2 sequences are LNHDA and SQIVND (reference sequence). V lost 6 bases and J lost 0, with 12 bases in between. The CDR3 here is CASSVRQTSGNTIYF. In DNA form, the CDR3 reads TGTGCCAGTAGCGTTCGACAGACCTCTGGAAACACCATATATTTT. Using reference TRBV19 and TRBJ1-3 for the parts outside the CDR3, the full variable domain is DGGITQSPKYLFRKEGQNVTLSCEQNLNHDAMYWYRQDPGQGLRLIYYSQIVNDFQKGDIAEGYSVSREKKESFPLTVTSAQKNPTAFYLCASSVRQTSGNTIYFGEGSWLTVV.

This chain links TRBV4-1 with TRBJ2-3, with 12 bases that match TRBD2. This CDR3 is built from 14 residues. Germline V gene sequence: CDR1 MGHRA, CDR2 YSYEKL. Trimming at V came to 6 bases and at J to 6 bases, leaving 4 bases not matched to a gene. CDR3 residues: CASSRGLAGDTQYF. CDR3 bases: TGCGCCAGCAGTCGCGGACTAGCGGGGGATACGCAGTATTTT.

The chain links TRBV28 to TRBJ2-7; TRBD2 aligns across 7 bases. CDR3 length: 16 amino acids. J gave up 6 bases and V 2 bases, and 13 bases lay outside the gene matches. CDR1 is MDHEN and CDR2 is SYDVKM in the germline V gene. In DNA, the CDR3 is TGTGCCAGCAGTTTAATATTGGGCGGGAGAATCGGCGAGCAGTACTTC. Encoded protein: CASSLILGGRIGEQYF.